A single sample is the source of the 29 T cell receptor beta chains below, sequenced in a study of CD8 T cells in ankylosing spondylitis. TCRdb used MiXCR to reprocess the 5' RACE reads, holding one entry per CDR3 protein. The sample includes hundreds of thousands of distinct CDR3 sequences, around 25% of them seen just once. The sample consisted of blood, either unsorted or a sorted T cell fraction (not recorded which). The source is a male donor with ankylosing spondylitis or in good health (not recorded which).

The gene calls are TRBV4-3 and TRBJ2-1; TRBD1 might be the D (6 bases). The length of the CDR3 is 14 residues. The germline CDR1 and CDR2 sequences are LGHNA and YSLEER. The V end lost 0 bases, the J end lost 7 bases, and 10 bases lay between the germline ends. The CDR3 bases are TGCGCCAGCAGCCAAGATTTAACAGGGAATGAGCAGTTCTTC. Amino acid sequence: CASSQDLTGNEQFF.

This clonotype was counted only a few times. The genes are TRBV6-5 and TRBJ2-7; the D gene is possibly TRBD2 (6 bases). CDR1 and CDR2 from the germline V gene are MNHEY and SVGAGI. The CDR3 covers 13 residues. V was shortened by 6 bases and J by 5 bases, with 14 bases between the two germline ends. In DNA form, the CDR3 reads TGTGCCAGCAGATTAACTAGCCTCCACGAGCAGTACTTC. This sequence encodes CASRLTSLHEQYF.

This clonotype was recorded at least ten times. The V gene is TRBV6-2 or TRBV6-3, the J gene TRBJ1-2; D is unclear. Germline CDR1 reads MNHEY; CDR2 reads SVGEGT. The CDR3 has 17 amino acids. Trimming took 0 bases from V and 4 from J, leaving 18 bases between them. The CDR3 DNA reads as TGTGCCAGCAGTTACTCGCGGAGGGTAGCTCTCGGCTATGGCTACACCTTC. Translating it yields CASSYSRRVALGYGYTF.

This clonotype has at least ten counts. This chain connects TRBV5-1 to TRBJ1-2, with TRBD1 matching over 10 bases. Germline CDR1 reads SGHRS; CDR2 reads YFSETQ. The CDR3 has 17 amino acids. With 5 bases clipped from V and 0 bases from J, the junction kept 10 bases outside the gene matches. CDR3 bases: TGCGCCAGCAGTCCAGCCTCGACAGGGGGCGCTAACTATGGCTACACCTTC. Encoded protein: CASSPASTGGANYGYTF.

The sample holds a few counts of this clonotype. V gene TRBV20-1 combines with J gene TRBJ2-1; no clear D gene. The V and J ends lost 0 bases and 9 bases respectively, with 9 bases between them. The germline CDR1 and CDR2 sequences are DFQATT and SNEGSKA (reference sequence). The CDR3 is made up of 12 amino acids. CDR3 protein: CSARDRAIEQFF. In nucleotides, the CDR3 is TGCAGTGCTAGAGATCGTGCTATTGAGCAGTTCTTC.

This clonotype has ten or more counts. The chain combines TRBV5-1 with TRBJ2-5, with TRBD1 identical over 12 bases. The ends lost 3 bases at V and 0 bases at J; junction bases unmatched: 3. This CDR3 is 16 amino acids long. The germline V gene has CDR1 SGHRS and CDR2 YFSETQ. CDR3 DNA: TGCGCCAGCAGCTCCGGGACAGGGGGCTACCAAGAGACCCAGTACTTC. Amino acid sequence: CASSSGTGGYQETQYF.

The rearrangement joins TRBV7-2 to TRBJ2-1; 8 nucleotides match TRBD1. Germline assignment: CDR1 SGHTA and CDR2 FQGNSA. The V gene end was trimmed by 4 bases and the J gene end by 9 bases; junction bases not matched to a gene: 11. The CDR3 has 15 residues. The CDR3 here is CASSSGQGLNGEQFF. The CDR3 bases are TGTGCCAGCAGCTCTGGACAGGGATTGAACGGTGAGCAGTTCTTC. Combining the CDR3 with reference TRBV7-2 and TRBJ2-1 gives the whole variable domain GAGVSQSPSNKVTEKGKDVELRCDPISGHTALYWYRQSLGQGLEFLIYFQGNSAPDKSGLPSDRFSAERTGGSVSTLTIQRTQQEDSAVYLCASSSGQGLNGEQFFGPGTRLTVL.

This clonotype was picked up many times. The J gene is TRBJ2-7, the V gene TRBV20-1; possible D gene TRBD1, 6 bases. The V and J ends lost 5 bases and 2 bases respectively, with 13 bases between them. The CDR3 length is 13 residues. The germline gives CDR1 DFQATT, CDR2 SNEGSKA (reference sequence). Here the CDR3 reads CSASGQSTYEQYF. DNA for the CDR3: TGCAGTGCTTCTGGACAGTCAACCTACGAGCAGTACTTC.

The J gene is TRBJ1-2, the V gene TRBV12-3 or TRBV12-4, with 10 bases fitting TRBD1. Germline trimming cut 2 bases from V and 9 bases from J; bases unmatched to any gene: 9. The CDR3 spans 15 residues. CDR3 nucleotides: TGTGCCAGCAGTTTACAGAGCGGGACAGGGGCTCGCTACACCTTC. Translated: CASSLQSGTGARYTF.

This clonotype was recorded many times. CDR3 nucleotides: TGTGCCAGCAGCTTTCAATACGCTAACTCCGAGGAGCAGTACTTC. Translation gives CASSFQYANSEEQYF. The chain has TRBV5-8 and TRBJ2-7; D gene uncertain. The CDR3 spans 15 residues. Germline loops: CDR1 SGHTS, CDR2 YDEGEE. V was trimmed by 2 bases and J by 7 bases, leaving 19 bases between them.

This clonotype was seen a few times. The V and J genes are TRBV28 and TRBJ2-7; D is undetermined. The CDR3 consists of 14 residues. From germline, CDR1 is MDHEN and CDR2 SYDVKM. Trimming pared 1 base from V and 7 bases from J, leaving 14 bases between. The CDR3 here is CASSLSGRYREQYF. CDR3 DNA: TGTGCCAGCAGTTTATCGGGCCGTTATCGTGAGCAGTACTTC.

This clonotype occurred many times. The genes are TRBV5-1 and TRBJ2-5; maybe TRBD1 (6 bases). The CDR3 spans 14 residues. V lost 0 bases and J 2 bases, leaving 8 bases between the germline ends. CDR1 and CDR2 from the germline V gene are SGHRS and YFSETQ. CDR3: CASSLGGRQETQYF. CDR3 in DNA: TGCGCCAGCAGCTTGGGGGGGCGACAAGAGACCCAGTACTTC.

This clonotype was recorded many times. The chain combines TRBV12-3 or TRBV12-4 with TRBJ2-1; 8 nucleotides align to TRBD1. This CDR3 comprises 16 residues. V lost 2 bases to trimming and J lost 2 bases; unmatched junction nucleotides: 5. The CDR3 nucleotides are TGTGCCAGCAGTTTAAGGGCAGGGGGCACCTACAATGAGCAGTTCTTC. Amino acid sequence: CASSLRAGGTYNEQFF.

The chain links TRBV30 to TRBJ1-1; 7 bases fit TRBD1. V was pared by 2 bases and J by 6 bases, with 6 bases of the junction left unmatched. CDR1 is GTSNPN, CDR2 SVGIG, per germline (reference sequence). The CDR3 runs 13 residues. The CDR3 nucleotides read TGTGCCTGGAGTCATCAGGGGGATGCTGAAGCTTTCTTT. Encoded protein: CAWSHQGDAEAFF.

The V gene is TRBV10-3, the J gene TRBJ2-7; D call uncertain. The CDR3 is 9 residues long. Germline CDR1 is ENHRY and CDR2 is SYGVKD. V was clipped by 8 bases and J by 5 bases, with 4 bases between them. The CDR3 loop reads CAIGNEQYF. The CDR3 coding sequence is TGTGCCATCGGGAACGAGCAGTACTTC.

This clonotype was recorded only once. The chain joins TRBV10-3 to TRBJ2-3; 8 bases fit TRBD1. The germline V gene has CDR1 ENHRY and CDR2 SYGVKD. With 3 bases clipped from V and 4 bases from J, the junction kept 3 bases outside the gene matches. The length of the CDR3 is 14 residues. The CDR3 protein is CAISDGQGPDTQYF. As DNA, the CDR3 is TGTGCCATCAGTGATGGACAGGGACCAGATACGCAGTATTTT.

In this sample, this clonotype turned up many times. The chain recombines TRBV20-1 with TRBJ2-1; TRBD2 aligns across 15 bases. Germline-derived CDR1 and CDR2 are DFQATT and SNEGSKA (reference sequence). The CDR3 contains 15 residues. Unmatched junction bases numbered 6, after V lost 3 bases and J lost 9 bases. The CDR3, as DNA: TGCAGTGCTAGCCCTGGACTAGCGGGAGGGAGTGAGCAGTTCTTC. This codes for CSASPGLAGGSEQFF.

The sample holds many counts of this clonotype. The chain uses TRBV4-1 and TRBJ1-6; no clear D. V was shortened by 0 bases and J by 4 bases, with 13 bases between the two germline ends. There are 17 residues in the CDR3. Per the germline V gene, CDR1 is MGHRA and CDR2 is YSYEKL. The CDR3 DNA is TGCGCCAGCAGCCAAGATCAGGACGCAGGTTATAATTCACCCCTCCACTTT. Its protein product is CASSQDQDAGYNSPLHF.

Only a few counts were recorded for this clonotype. The chain joins TRBV20-1 to TRBJ1-2; D is ambiguous. The V gene lost 5 bases and the J gene lost 3 bases, with 16 bases spanning the gap. Germline lookup yields CDR1 DFQATT and CDR2 SNEGSKA (reference sequence). This CDR3 is built from 14 residues. The CDR3 here is CSASLGTRYYGYTF. CDR3 nucleotides: TGCAGTGCTTCTTTGGGAACCCGATACTATGGCTACACCTTC.

This clonotype was detected ten times or more. The chain links TRBV29-1 to TRBJ2-6; TRBD1 might be the D (6 bases). The CDR3 covers 14 residues. Trimming cost V 6 bases and J 1 base, with 10 bases left between them. Germline V lookup: CDR1 SQVTM, CDR2 ANQGSEA. The CDR3 DNA follows: TGCAGCGTCAAACAGGGTTCTGGGGCCAACGTCCTGACTTTC. Amino acid sequence: CSVKQGSGANVLTF.

The chain employs TRBV7-3 and TRBJ1-5; D not resolved. Trimming pared 4 bases from V and 8 bases from J, leaving 12 bases between. The germline gives CDR1 SGHTA, CDR2 FQGTGA. The CDR3 extends over 13 amino acids. This chain's CDR3 is CASSSSQGEPQHF. The DNA of the CDR3 is TGTGCCAGCAGCTCCAGCCAAGGAGAGCCCCAGCATTTT.

The chain uses TRBV20-1 and TRBJ2-5; unclear D gene. Germline V gives CDR1 DFQATT, CDR2 SNEGSKA (reference sequence). This CDR3 spans 10 amino acids. V was clipped by 6 bases and J by 5 bases, with 7 bases between them. The CDR3 DNA reads TGCAGTGCCACCATTGAGACCCAGTACTTC. Amino acid sequence: CSATIETQYF.

In this sample, this clonotype turned up once. The rearrangement links TRBV27 to TRBJ2-7; 7 bases map to TRBD2. CDR3 length equals 18 residues. The V gene end was trimmed by 5 bases and the J gene end by 3 bases; junction bases not matched to a gene: 19. In germline, CDR1 is MNHEY, CDR2 SMNVEV (reference sequence). The CDR3 reads CASSPPDGGGAGRYEQYF. DNA for the CDR3: TGTGCCAGCAGTCCCCCCGATGGGGGAGGGGCGGGGCGCTACGAGCAGTACTTC.

This clonotype was seen just once. The chain links TRBV20-1 to TRBJ2-7; 7 nucleotides agree with TRBD2. Germline lookup yields CDR1 DFQATT and CDR2 SNEGSKA (reference sequence). The CDR3 spans 12 residues. Trimming cost V 3 bases and J 3 bases; bases outside gene matches: 2. CDR3 coding DNA: TGCAGTGCTAGCGCGGGGGACTACGAGCAGTACTTC. Its protein product is CSASAGDYEQYF.

The chain is built from TRBV5-1 and TRBJ2-7, with unresolved D. The germline CDR1 and CDR2 sequences are SGHRS and YFSETQ. V lost 0 bases and J lost 3, with 7 bases in between. The CDR3 is 13 residues long. CDR3 amino acids: CASSLDPDYEQYF. Written as DNA, the CDR3 is TGCGCCAGCAGCTTGGACCCTGACTACGAGCAGTACTTC. Together with reference TRBV5-1 and TRBJ2-7, the CDR3 gives the full variable domain: KAGVTQTPRYLIKTRGQQVTLSCSPISGHRSVSWYQQTPGQGLQFLFEYFSETQRNKGNFPGRFSGRQFSNSRSEMNVSTLELGDSALYLCASSLDPDYEQYFGPGTRLTVT.

In this sample, this clonotype turned up many times. This chain connects TRBV18 to TRBJ1-2; possibly TRBD1 for D (6 bases). This CDR3 is 14 amino acids long. Trimming took 3 bases from V and 4 from J, leaving 12 bases between them. Germline V CDR1 and CDR2: KGHSH, LQKENI. The CDR3 coding sequence is TGTGCCAGCTCACCTCCGGGACAAACCTATGGCTACACCTTC. Its translation is CASSPPGQTYGYTF.

The chain links TRBV21-1 to TRBJ2-5; the D segment call TRBD2 is taken from the table without a DNA check. TRBV21-1 is designated a pseudogene. The CDR3 contains 17 residues. The CDR3 spells CASSKEGTSGDQETQYF. Here the CDR3 DNA reads TGTGCCAGCAGCAAAGAGGGGACTAGCGGGGACCAAGAGACCCAGTACTTC.

The V and J genes are TRBV20-1 and TRBJ2-7, with 7 bases identical to TRBD1. There are 13 residues in the CDR3. With V trimmed by 4 bases and J by 4 bases, 7 bases remained unmatched. CDR1 is DFQATT and CDR2 is SNEGSKA in the germline V gene (reference sequence). The CDR3 nucleotides are TGCAGTGCTACACCCGGGACAGTTTACGAGCAGTACTTC. As protein: CSATPGTVYEQYF.

This clonotype was recorded at least ten times. V is TRBV29-1 and J is TRBJ1-1; D unresolved. V was clipped by 7 bases and J by 4 bases, with 16 bases between them. The CDR3 runs 13 residues. CDR1 SQVTM and CDR2 ANQGSEA come from the germline V gene. The CDR3 reads CSAVVVSGTEAFF. For the CDR3, the DNA is TGCAGCGCTGTGGTGGTATCGGGCACTGAAGCTTTCTTT.